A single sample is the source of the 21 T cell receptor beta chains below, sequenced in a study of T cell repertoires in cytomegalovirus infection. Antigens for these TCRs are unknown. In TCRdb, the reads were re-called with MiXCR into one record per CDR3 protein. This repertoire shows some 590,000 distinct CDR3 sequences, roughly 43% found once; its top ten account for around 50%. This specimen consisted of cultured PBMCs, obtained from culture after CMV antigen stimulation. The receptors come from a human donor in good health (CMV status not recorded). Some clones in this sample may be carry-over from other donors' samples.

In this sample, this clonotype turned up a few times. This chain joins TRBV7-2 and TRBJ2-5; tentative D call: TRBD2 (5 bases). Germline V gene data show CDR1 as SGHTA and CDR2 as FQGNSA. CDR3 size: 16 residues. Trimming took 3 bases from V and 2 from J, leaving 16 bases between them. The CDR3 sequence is CASSLGIMTGQETQYF. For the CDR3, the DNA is TGTGCCAGCAGCTTGGGGATTATGACGGGGCAAGAGACCCAGTACTTC. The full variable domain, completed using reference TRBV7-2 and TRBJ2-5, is GAGVSQSPSNKVTEKGKDVELRCDPISGHTALYWYRQSLGQGLEFLIYFQGNSAPDKSGLPSDRFSAERTGGSVSTLTIQRTQQEDSAVYLCASSLGIMTGQETQYFGPGTRLLVL.

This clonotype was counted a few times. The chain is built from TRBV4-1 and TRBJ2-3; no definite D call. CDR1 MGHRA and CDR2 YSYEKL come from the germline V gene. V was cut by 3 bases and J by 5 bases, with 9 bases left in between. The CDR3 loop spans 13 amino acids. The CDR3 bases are TGCGCCAGCAGCCAGGCCCCGGGAGATACGCAGTATTTT. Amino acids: CASSQAPGDTQYF.

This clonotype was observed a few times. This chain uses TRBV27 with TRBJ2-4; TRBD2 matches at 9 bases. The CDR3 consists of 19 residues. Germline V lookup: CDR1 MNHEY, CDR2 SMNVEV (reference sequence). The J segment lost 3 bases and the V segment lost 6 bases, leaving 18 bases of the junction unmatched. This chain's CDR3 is CASSPLRASGDRVKNIQYF. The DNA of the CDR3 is TGTGCCAGCAGCCCACTACGGGCTAGCGGGGATCGGGTCAAAAACATTCAGTACTTC.

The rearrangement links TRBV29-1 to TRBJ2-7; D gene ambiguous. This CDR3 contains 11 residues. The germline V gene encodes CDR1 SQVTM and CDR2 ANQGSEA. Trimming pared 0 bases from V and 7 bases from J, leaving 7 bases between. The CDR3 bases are TGCAGCGTTGAAGAAGTGGAGGAGCAGTACTTC. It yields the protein CSVEEVEEQYF.

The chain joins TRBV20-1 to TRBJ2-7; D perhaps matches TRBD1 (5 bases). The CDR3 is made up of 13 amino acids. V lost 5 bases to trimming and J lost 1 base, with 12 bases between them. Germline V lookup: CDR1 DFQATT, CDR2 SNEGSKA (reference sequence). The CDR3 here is CSASGLESYEQYF. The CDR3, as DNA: TGCAGTGCTTCAGGGTTAGAGTCCTACGAGCAGTACTTC.

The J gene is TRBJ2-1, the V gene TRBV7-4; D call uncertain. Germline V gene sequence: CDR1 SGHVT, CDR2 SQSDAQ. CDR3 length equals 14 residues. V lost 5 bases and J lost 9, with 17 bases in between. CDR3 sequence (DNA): TGTGCCAGCAGCCCAACACCCACGATCGGTGAGCAGTTCTTC. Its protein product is CASSPTPTIGEQFF.

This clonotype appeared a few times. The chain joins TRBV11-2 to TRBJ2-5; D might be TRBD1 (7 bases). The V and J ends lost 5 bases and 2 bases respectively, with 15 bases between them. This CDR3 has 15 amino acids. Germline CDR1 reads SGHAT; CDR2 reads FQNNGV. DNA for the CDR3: TGTGCCAGCAGCGCGGCGGGACAGAGACAAGAGACCCAGTACTTC. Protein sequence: CASSAAGQRQETQYF.

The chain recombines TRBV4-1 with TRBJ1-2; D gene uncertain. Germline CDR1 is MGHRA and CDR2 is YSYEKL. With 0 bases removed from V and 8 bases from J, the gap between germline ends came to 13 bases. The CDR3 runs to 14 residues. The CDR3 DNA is TGCGCCAGCAGCCAAGAGTCGGGAAAAAGAGGCTACACCTTC. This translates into CASSQESGKRGYTF.

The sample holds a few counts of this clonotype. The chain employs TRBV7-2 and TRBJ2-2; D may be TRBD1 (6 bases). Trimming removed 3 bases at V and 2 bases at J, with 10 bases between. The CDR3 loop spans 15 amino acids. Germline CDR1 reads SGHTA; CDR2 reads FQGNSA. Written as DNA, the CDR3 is TGTGCCAGCAGCTTCCGGGACACCAACACCGGGGAGCTGTTTTTT. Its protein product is CASSFRDTNTGELFF.

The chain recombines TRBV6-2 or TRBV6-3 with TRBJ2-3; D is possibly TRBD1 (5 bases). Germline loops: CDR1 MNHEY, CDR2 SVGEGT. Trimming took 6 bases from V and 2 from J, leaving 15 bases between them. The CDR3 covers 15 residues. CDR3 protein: CASRPDRQSTDTQYF. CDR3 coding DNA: TGTGCCAGCAGGCCCGATCGACAGTCCACAGATACGCAGTATTTT.

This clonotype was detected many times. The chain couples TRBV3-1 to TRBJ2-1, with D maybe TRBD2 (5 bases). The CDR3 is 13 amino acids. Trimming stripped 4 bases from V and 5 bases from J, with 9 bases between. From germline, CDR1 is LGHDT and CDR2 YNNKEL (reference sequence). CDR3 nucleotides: TGTGCCAGCAGCCGTCGGGATAACAATGAGCAGTTCTTC. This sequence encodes CASSRRDNNEQFF.

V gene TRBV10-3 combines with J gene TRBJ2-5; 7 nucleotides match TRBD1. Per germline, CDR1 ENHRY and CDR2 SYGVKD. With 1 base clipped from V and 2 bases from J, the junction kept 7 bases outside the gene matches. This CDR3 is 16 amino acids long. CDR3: CAISEFRQGHQETQYF. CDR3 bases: TGTGCCATCAGTGAGTTTCGACAGGGACATCAAGAGACCCAGTACTTC.

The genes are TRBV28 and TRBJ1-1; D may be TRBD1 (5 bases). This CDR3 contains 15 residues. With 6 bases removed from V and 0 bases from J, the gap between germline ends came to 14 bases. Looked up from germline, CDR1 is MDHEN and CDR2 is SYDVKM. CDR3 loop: CASRGLGWMNTEAFF. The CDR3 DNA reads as TGTGCCAGCAGGGGGCTTGGCTGGATGAACACTGAAGCTTTCTTT. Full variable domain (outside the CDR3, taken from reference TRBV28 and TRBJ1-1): DVKVTQSSRYLVKRTGEKVFLECVQDMDHENMFWYRQDPGLGLRLIYFSYDVKMKEKGDIPEGYSVSREKKERFSLILESASTNQTSMYLCASRGLGWMNTEAFFGQGTRLTVV.

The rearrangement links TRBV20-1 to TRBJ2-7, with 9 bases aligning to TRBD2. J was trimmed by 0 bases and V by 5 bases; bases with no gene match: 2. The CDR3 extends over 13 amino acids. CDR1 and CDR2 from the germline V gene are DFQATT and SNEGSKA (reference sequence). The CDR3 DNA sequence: TGCAGTGCTCCAGCGGGGGGCTCCTACGAGCAGTACTTC. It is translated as CSAPAGGSYEQYF.

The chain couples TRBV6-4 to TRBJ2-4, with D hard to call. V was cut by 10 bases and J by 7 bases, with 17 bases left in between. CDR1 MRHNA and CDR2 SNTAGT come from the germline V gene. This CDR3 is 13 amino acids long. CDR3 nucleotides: TGTGCCATGCTACAGTGGCGGCATAACATTCAGTACTTC. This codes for CAMLQWRHNIQYF.

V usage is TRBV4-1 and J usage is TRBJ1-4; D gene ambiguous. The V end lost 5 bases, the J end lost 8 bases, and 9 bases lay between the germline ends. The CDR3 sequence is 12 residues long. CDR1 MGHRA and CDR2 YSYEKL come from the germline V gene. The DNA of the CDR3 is TGCGCCAGCAGCAAGGTGGACGAAAAACTGTTTTTT. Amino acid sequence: CASSKVDEKLFF.

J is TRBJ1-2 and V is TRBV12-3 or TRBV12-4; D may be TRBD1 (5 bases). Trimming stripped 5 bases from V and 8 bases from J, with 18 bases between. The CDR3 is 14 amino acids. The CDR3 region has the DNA TGTGCCAGCAGTCTCACAGGATACTCGCGCGGCTACACCTTC. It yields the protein CASSLTGYSRGYTF.

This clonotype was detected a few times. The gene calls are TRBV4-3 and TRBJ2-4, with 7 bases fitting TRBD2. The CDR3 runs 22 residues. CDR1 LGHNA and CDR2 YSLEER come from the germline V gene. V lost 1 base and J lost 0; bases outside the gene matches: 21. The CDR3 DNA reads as TGCGCCAGCAGCCAAGCGGGGGGTTCAGCGGTTCGCTCCCTACTAGCCAAAAACATTCAGTACTTC. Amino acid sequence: CASSQAGGSAVRSLLAKNIQYF.

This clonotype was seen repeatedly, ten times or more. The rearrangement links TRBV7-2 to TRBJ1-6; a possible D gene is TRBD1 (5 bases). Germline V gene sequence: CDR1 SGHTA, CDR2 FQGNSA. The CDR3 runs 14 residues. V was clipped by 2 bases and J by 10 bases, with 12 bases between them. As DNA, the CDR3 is TGTGCCAGCAGCTTAAACGGGGGGTGGTCACCCCTCCACTTT. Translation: CASSLNGGWSPLHF.

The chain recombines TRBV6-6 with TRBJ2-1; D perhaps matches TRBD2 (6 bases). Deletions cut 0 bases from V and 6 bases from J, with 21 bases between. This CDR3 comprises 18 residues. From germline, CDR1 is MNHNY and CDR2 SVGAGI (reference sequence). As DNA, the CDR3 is TGTGCCAGCAGTTACTCGACGGGGGTGAGTAGGAAGACCAATGAGCAGTTCTTC. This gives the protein CASSYSTGVSRKTNEQFF.

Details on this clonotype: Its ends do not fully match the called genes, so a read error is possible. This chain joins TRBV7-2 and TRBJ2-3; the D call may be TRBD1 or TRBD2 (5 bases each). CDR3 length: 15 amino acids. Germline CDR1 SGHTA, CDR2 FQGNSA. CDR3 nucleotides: TGTGCCAACAGCGCCCCGGGGCCAGGTTCAGATACGCAGTATTTT. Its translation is CANSAPGPGSDTQYF.